This T cell receptor beta chain came from a study of blood T cells in healthy people across ages. Combining a sample-barcoded 5' primer with a J-beta primer mix, a second PCR ran for roughly 7 to 11 cycles. TCRdb used MiXCR to reprocess the 5' RACE reads, holding one entry per CDR3 protein. In the table there are about 500,000 distinct CDR3 sequences, around 24% of which are singletons. Notes on the study in general: Getting older went along with TCR beta diversity per million T cells dropping roughly linearly.

The CDR3 is 12 amino acids. Looked up from germline, CDR1 is SNHLY and CDR2 is FYNNEI. This clonotype was observed a handful of times. Its target is not known. At one boundary the junction diverges from the germline segment, which might be a read error. The same sample was also studied in work on T cells of mothers and their children. That report adds: The study obtained over 9.5 million TCR beta CDR3 reads per mother and some 3 million per child.

The rearrangement uses TRBV2 and TRBJ1-1, with 9 positions matching TRBD1. Source material: blood. This clonotype was sampled from a boy aged 5-17 years in good health. In DNA, the CDR3 is TGTGCCAACAGTGTCGGACAGGGGTTGACTTTCTTT. As protein: CANSVGQGLTFF. The full variable domain, rest sourced from reference TRBV2 and TRBJ1-1, is EPEVTQTPSHQVTQMGQEVILRCVPISNHLYFYWYRQILGQKVEFLVSFYNNEISEKSEIFDDQFSVERPDGSNFTLKIRSTKLEDSAMYFCANSVGQGLTFFGQGTRLTVV.